This TCR beta chain was profiled in a study of CD4 T cells in relation to SARS-CoV-2 and coronaviruses. Unexposed donor CD4+ T cells date from about 2011-2018, before the COVID-19 pandemic. CD4+ T cells were isolated from the cells after less than 13 days of culture. As cell numbers allowed, unexposed-donor CD4+ T cells faced SARS-CoV-2 S/N and four cold-coronavirus spikes. Each well had 1.5 million to 2.5 million PBMCs in about 5% human AB serum with IL-2. With V trimmed by 7 bases and J by 4 bases, 7 bases remained unmatched. The CDR3 is 15 residues long. Germline CDR1 is SGHAT and CDR2 is FQDESV (reference sequence). TCRdb's table, derived via immunoSEQ multiplex PCR, lists solely in-frame clones and lacks some. The table includes tens of thousands of clones, over 65% detected once. A note on this clone: Its specificity is not known.

The sample taken for sequencing was CD4+ T cells from PBMCs, cultured in vitro. The chain carries TRBV11-1 and TRBJ2-4; 10 bases fit TRBD2. This clonotype originated in a human donor in good health. This CDR3 is CASTDFSGGKNIQYF. In DNA form, the CDR3 reads TGTGCCAGCACCGACTTTAGCGGGGGGAAAAACATTCAGTACTTC.